One TCR beta chain is described in this entry. Its cognate antigen is unknown. This sample was taken from a study of beta chain features in type 1 diabetes. Every bit of the isolated RNA underwent reverse transcription, so sequencing read expressed TCRB transcripts. Sequencing used immunoSEQ multiplex PCR; TCRdb keeps in-frame clones, though not all of them. The sample holds around 280,000 clones, about 15% seen once. Overall study results and limits: Patients showed naive, central memory and Treg TCRB repertoires that appeared more similar than those of healthy donors. Among all four CD4+ subsets, Type 1 diabetes patients had TCRB CDR3s that were moderately but significantly shorter.

Sequenced material: naive CD4+ T cells from blood. The receptor comes from a man between 18 and 29 years old with type 1 diabetes.

The CDR3 protein is CASSGLRYNNEQFF. CDR3 in DNA: TGTGCCAGCAGTGGACTCCGATATAACAATGAGCAGTTCTTC. The chain has TRBV6-1 and TRBJ2-1; D is ambiguous. Germline V lookup: CDR1 MNHNS, CDR2 SASEGT. The V and J ends lost 4 bases and 5 bases respectively, with 12 bases between them. The CDR3 loop spans 14 amino acids.